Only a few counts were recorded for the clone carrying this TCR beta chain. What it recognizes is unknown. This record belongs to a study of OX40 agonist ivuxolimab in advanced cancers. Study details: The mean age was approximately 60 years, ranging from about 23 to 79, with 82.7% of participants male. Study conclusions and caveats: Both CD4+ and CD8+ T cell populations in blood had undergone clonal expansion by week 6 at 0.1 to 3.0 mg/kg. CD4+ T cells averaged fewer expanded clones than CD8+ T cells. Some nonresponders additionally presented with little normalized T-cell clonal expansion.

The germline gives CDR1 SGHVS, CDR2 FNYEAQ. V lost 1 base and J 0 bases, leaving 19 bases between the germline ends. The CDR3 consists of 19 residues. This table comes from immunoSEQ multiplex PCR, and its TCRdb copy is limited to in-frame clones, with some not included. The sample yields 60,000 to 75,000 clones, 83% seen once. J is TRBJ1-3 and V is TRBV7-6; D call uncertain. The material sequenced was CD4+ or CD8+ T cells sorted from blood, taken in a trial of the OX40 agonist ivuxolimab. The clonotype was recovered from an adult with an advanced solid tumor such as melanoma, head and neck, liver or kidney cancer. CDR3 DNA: TGTGCCAGCAGCTTAGATGGTCAGAAAGTCCTGGGCTCTGGAAACACCATATATTTT. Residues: CASSLDGQKVLGSGNTIYF.